This T cell receptor (beta chain) is drawn from a study of blood T cells in healthy people across ages. Sample-barcoded 5' priming and a J-beta primer mix drove a second PCR of about 7 to 12 cycles. TCRdb itself ran the 5' RACE reads through MiXCR, one entry per CDR3 protein. The table includes some 930,000 distinct CDR3 sequences, around 29% detected once. CDR1 is LGHDT, CDR2 YNNKEL, per germline (reference sequence). This CDR3 comprises 14 residues. The V and J ends lost 6 bases and 4 bases, in that order; junction bases with no gene match: 6. Aged roughly 6 to 90, donors were systemically healthy Caucasians from Russia. In addition, the sample was reused for a study of T cells of mothers and their children. This second study says: Samples were provided by three healthy Caucasian mothers and their six children.

This receptor was identified in a woman aged 35 to 49 in good health. The rearrangement uses TRBV3-1 and TRBJ2-1; 7 nucleotides line up with TRBD1. Sequencing was done on a sample of blood. The chain's CDR3 is CASRPGTVYNEQFF. CDR3 nucleotide sequence: TGTGCCAGCAGACCCGGGACAGTATACAATGAGCAGTTCTTC.